Reported below is one T cell receptor beta chain. The sample has other DNA sequences that encode this CDR3 too. This CDR3 has 13 amino acids. V was shortened by 0 bases and J by 2 bases, with 5 bases between the two germline ends. Germline CDR1 reads GTSNPN; CDR2 reads SVGIG (reference sequence). This entry comes from a study of control samples from healthy donors and cancer patients. Here immunoSEQ multiplex PCR was the method, and the copy in TCRdb shows in-frame clones only, minus some. The sample holds hundreds of thousands of clones; roughly 82% are singletons and the top ten take 10% to 15%. Sequencing was carried out using PBMCs. The receptor comes from a woman in her fifties or sixties with lung cancer. The V gene is TRBV30, the J gene TRBJ1-5; D unresolved. The CDR3 region is CAWSVRGNQPQHF. The CDR3 DNA follows: TGTGCCTGGAGTGTACGGGGCAATCAGCCCCAGCATTTT.